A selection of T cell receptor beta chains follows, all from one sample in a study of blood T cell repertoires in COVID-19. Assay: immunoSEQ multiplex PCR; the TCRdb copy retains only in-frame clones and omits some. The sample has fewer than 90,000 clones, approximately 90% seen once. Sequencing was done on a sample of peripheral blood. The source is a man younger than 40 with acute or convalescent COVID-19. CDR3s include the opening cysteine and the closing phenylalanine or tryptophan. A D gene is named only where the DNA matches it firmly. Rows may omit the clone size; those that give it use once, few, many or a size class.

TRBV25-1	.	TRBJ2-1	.	TGTGCCAGCAGTGAGTTCAGGGCTTACAATGAGCAGTTCTTC	CASSEFRAYNEQFF
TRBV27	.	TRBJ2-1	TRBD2	TGTGCCAGCAGTAGCCGTGGGACTAGCGGGAGGGCCCGTCATGAGCAGTTCTTC	CASSSRGTSGRARHEQFF
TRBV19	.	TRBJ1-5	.	TGTGCCAGTAACCGGAGGCGATCTCAGCCCCAGCATTTT	CASNRRRSQPQHF
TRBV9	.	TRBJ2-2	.	TGTGCCAGCAGCGGACTGGGACAGAACACCGGGGAGCTGTTTTTT	CASSGLGQNTGELFF
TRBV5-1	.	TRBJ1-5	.	TGCGCCAGCAGCTTGGGGGCTGGTCAGCCCCAGCATTTT	CASSLGAGQPQHF
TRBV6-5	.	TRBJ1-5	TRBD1	TGTGCCAGCAGCAAGGGACAGGGGCTATATGAGCCCCAGCATTTT	CASSKGQGLYEPQHF
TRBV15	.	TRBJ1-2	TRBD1	TGTGCCACCAGCTTTCGGGACAGGGGGAATGGCTACACCTTC	CATSFRDRGNGYTF
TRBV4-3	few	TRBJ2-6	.	TGCGCCAGCAGCCGGGGGGAAGTGTCTGGGGCCAACGTCCTGACTTTC	CASSRGEVSGANVLTF
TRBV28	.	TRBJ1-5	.	TGTGCCAGCAGTTTTGCCGGGGGATACAATCAGCCCCAGCATTTT	CASSFAGGYNQPQHF
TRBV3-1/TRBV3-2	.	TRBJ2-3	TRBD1	TGTGCCAGCAGCCAGAGACAGGGGGCAGGGGATACGCAGTATTTT	CASSQRQGAGDTQYF
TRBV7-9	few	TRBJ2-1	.	TGTGCCAGCAGCTTCGTTCCCCCCGAGAATGAGCAGTTCTTC	CASSFVPPENEQFF
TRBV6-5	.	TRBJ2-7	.	TGTGCCAGCAAGCCTTCGAGGGTCGAGCAGTACTTC	CASKPSRVEQYF
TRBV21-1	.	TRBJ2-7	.	TGTGCCAGCAGCAGGCGGAGAACAGGCTCCTACGAGCAGTACTTC	CASSRRRTGSYEQYF
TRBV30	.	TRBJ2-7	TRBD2	TGTGCCGCCCACGGTAGCGGGTCCTACGAGCAGTACTTC	CAAHGSGSYEQYF
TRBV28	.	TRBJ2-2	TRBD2	TGTGCCAGCGTCCGTTCTAGCGGAGGAAGGGTGAAGCTGTTTTTT	CASVRSSGGRVKLFF
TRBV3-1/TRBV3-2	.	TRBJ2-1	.	TGTGCCAGCAGCTGGCCGGGAGATTACAATGAGCAGTTCTTC	CASSWPGDYNEQFF
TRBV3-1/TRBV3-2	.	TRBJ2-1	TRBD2	TGTGCCAGCAGCCCTAGCGGGGACAATGAGCAGTTCTTC	CASSPSGDNEQFF
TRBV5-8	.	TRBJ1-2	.	TGTGCCAGCAGCCTCAGGGATACCTATGGCTACACCTTC	CASSLRDTYGYTF
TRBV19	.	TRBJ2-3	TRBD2	TGTGCCAGTAGTACCAGCGGGGGGACAGATACGCAGTATTTT	CASSTSGGTDTQYF
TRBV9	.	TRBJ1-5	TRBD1	TGTGCCAGCAGTCGGACAGGGAACCGCAATCAGCCCCAGCATTTT	CASSRTGNRNQPQHF
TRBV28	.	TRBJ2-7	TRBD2	TGTGCCAGCAGCCCCGTCGGAATAGCGGGAGACGAGCAGTACTTC	CASSPVGIAGDEQYF
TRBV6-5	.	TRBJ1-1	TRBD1	TGTGCCAGCAGTTTAGCCGGGACAGGGTCCCCTGAAGCTTTCTTT	CASSLAGTGSPEAFF
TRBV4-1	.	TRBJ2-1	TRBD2	TGCGCCAGCAGCCTCGGACTAGCGGGAGGGTATAACAATGAGCAGTTCTTC	CASSLGLAGGYNNEQFF
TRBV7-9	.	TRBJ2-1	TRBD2	TGTGCCAGCAGCTTATTGGGTAGCGGGAGACGCACCTACAATGAGCAGTTCTTC	CASSLLGSGRRTYNEQFF
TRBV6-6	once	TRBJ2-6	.	TGTGCCAGCAGTTACATAGCGGATAGAGGGGCCAACGTCCTGACTTTC	CASSYIADRGANVLTF
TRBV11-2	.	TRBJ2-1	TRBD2	TGTGCCAGCAGCCCTCGCCGGACTAGCCATCCGTTCTTC	CASSPRRTSHPFF
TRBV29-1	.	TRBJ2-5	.	TGCAGCGTTTCGCTAGACTGGAGTGAAGAAGAGACCCAGTACTTC	CSVSLDWSEEETQYF
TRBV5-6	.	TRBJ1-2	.	TGTGCCAGCAGCTTTTATGTGGGAGGGCAGATTAACTATGGCTACACCTTC	CASSFYVGGQINYGYTF
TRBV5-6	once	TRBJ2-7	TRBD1	TGTGCCAGCAGCTTGGGGCACAGGGGTGGAGAGCAGTACTTC	CASSLGHRGGEQYF
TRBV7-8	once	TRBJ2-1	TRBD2	TGTGCCAGCAGCCCTCGCCCCGATCTAGCGGGACTTGGGAATGAGCAGTTCTTC	CASSPRPDLAGLGNEQFF
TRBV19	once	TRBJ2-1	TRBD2	TGTGCCAGTAGTATCGACGGGCTAGCGGGAGACAAGCAGTTCTTC	CASSIDGLAGDKQFF
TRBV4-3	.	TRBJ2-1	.	TGCGCCAGCAGCCAAGAGTTTGACTGGTACTACAATGAGCAGTTCTTC	CASSQEFDWYYNEQFF
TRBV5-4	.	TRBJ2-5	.	TGTGCCAGCAGCTTGAGGCTAGAGTCGGAGACCCAGTACTTC	CASSLRLESETQYF
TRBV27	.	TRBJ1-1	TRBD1	TGTGCCAGCAGTCCTACAGGGGGGAACACTGAAGCTTTCTTT	CASSPTGGNTEAFF
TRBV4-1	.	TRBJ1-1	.	TGCGCCAGCAGCCAATATCTTTCCCCCGGGACATCCGTGTCGGCTTTCTTT	CASSQYLSPGTSVSAFF
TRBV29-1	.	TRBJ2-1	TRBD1	TGCAGCGTTGGTCGACAGGGGTTGGATGAGCAGTTCTTC	CSVGRQGLDEQFF
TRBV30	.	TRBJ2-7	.	TGTGCCTGGAGTCCTCACCAGGGTTTCAACGAGCAGTACTTC	CAWSPHQGFNEQYF
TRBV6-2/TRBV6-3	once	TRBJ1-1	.	TGTGCCAGCAGTTACAGACAGAACACTGAAGCTTTCTTT	CASSYRQNTEAFF
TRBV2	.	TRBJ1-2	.	TGTGCCAGCAGTGAGTGGCAGCGCGGCTACACCTTC	CASSEWQRGYTF
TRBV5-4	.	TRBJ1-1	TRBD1	TGTGCCAGCAAGGTTGGACAGGGGACCGCTGAAGCTTTCTTT	CASKVGQGTAEAFF
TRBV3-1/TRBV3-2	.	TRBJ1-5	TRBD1	TGTGCCAGCAGCCATGGGACAGGCGGGCAGCCCCAGCATTTT	CASSHGTGGQPQHF
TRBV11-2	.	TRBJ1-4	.	TGTGCCAGCAGCCAGCAGAGGGTGGGGCGGGGCGCCAATGAAAAACTGTTTTTT	CASSQQRVGRGANEKLFF
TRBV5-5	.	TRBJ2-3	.	TGTGCCAGCAGCCTCTTAGAGCTCCCCGTGGATACGCAGTATTTT	CASSLLELPVDTQYF
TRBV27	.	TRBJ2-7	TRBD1	TGTGCCAGCAATATCCTAGGACAGGGTTCTCGCGAGCAGTACTTC	CASNILGQGSREQYF
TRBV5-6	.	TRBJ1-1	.	TGTGCCAGCACTGCTGTTGGAGCGAACACTGAAGCTTTCTTT	CASTAVGANTEAFF
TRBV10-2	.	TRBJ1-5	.	TGCGCCAGCAGCGAAAGGTGGGGGGGCGGGCAGCCCCAGCATTTT	CASSERWGGGQPQHF